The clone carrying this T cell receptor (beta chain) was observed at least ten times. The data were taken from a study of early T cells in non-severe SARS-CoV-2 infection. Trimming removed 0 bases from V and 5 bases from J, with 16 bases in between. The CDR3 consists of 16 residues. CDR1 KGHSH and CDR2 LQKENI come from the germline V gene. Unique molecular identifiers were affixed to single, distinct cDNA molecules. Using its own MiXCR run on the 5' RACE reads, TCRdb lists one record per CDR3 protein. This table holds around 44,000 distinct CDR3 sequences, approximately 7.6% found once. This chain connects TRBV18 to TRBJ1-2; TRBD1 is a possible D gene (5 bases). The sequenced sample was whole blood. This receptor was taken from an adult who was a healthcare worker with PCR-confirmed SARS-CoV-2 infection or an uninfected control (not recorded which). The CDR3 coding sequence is TGTGCCAGCTCACCACCCCAGGGTGGGACTCTTTATGGCTACACCTTC. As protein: CASSPPQGGTLYGYTF.